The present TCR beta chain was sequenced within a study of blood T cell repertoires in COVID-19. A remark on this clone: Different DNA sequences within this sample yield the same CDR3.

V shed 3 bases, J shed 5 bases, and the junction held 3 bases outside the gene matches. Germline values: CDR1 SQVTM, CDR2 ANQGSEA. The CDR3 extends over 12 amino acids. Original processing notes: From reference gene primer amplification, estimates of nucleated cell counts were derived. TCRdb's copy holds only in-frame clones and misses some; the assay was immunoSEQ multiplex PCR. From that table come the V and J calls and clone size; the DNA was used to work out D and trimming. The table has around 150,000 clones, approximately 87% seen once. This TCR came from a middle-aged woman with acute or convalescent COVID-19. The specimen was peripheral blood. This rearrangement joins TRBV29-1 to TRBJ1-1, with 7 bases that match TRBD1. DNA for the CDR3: TGCAGCGTTGACCCAGGGGGAACTGAAGCTTTCTTT. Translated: CSVDPGGTEAFF.